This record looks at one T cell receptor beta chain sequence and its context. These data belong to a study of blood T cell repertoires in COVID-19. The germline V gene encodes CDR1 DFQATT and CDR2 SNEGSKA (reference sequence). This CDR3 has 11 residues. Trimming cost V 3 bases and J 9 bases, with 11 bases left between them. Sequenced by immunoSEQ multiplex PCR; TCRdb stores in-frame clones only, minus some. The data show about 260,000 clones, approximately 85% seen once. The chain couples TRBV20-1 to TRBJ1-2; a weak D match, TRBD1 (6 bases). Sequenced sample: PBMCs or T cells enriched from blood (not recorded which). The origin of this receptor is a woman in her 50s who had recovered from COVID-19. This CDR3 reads CSARGGHRYTF. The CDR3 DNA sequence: TGCAGTGCTAGGGGGGGGCATCGCTACACCTTC.